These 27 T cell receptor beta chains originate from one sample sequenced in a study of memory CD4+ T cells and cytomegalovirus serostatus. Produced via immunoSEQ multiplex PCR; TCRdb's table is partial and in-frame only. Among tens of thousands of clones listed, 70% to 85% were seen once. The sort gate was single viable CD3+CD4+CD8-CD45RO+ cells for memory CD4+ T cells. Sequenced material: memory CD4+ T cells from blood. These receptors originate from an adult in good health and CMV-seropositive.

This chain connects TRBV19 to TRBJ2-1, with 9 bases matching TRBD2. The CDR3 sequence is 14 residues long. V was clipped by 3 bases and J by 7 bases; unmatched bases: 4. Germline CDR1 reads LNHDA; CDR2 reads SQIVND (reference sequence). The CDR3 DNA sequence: TGTGCCAGTAGTATGGTGGGACTAGCTAATGAGCAGTTCTTC. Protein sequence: CASSMVGLANEQFF.

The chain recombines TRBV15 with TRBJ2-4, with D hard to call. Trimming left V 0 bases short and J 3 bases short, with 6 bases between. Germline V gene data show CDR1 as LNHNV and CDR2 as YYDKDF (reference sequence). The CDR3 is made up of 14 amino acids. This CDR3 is CATSRDLGKNIQYF. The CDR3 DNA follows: TGTGCCACCAGCAGAGATCTGGGCAAAAACATTCAGTACTTC.

CDR3 DNA sequence: TGTGCCAGCAGCTTGCTGGGGGGGATGACTGAAGCTTTCTTT. Protein: CASSLLGGMTEAFF. The chain is built from TRBV7-9 and TRBJ1-1; TRBD1 might be the D (5 bases). The germline gives CDR1 SEHNR, CDR2 FQNEAQ (reference sequence). V gave up 3 bases and J gave up 5 bases, with 13 bases separating them. The CDR3 loop spans 14 amino acids.

This CDR3 reads CASSATGAGNTEAFF. DNA for the CDR3: TGTGCCAGCAGCGCCACAGGGGCGGGGAACACTGAAGCTTTCTTT. This sequence joins TRBV7-3 and TRBJ1-1, with 7 bases identical to TRBD1. The CDR3 runs to 15 residues. In germline, CDR1 is SGHTA, CDR2 FQGTGA. V lost 5 bases to trimming and J lost 1 base; unmatched junction nucleotides: 7.

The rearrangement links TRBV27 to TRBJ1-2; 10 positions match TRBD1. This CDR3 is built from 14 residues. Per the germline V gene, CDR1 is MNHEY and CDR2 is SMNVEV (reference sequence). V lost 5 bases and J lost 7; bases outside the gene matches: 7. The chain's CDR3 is CASSNGQGVFGYTF. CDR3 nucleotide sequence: TGTGCCAGCAGTAATGGACAGGGGGTTTTTGGCTACACCTTC.

The CDR3 is CASSLLTGNTEAFF. Here the CDR3 DNA reads TGTGCCAGCAGCCTACTGACAGGGAACACTGAAGCTTTCTTT. The rearrangement uses TRBV11-2 and TRBJ1-1, with a tentative D call TRBD1 (6 bases). V lost 5 bases, J lost 1 base, and 11 bases lay in between. This CDR3 spans 14 amino acids. Germline assignment: CDR1 SGHAT and CDR2 FQNNGV.

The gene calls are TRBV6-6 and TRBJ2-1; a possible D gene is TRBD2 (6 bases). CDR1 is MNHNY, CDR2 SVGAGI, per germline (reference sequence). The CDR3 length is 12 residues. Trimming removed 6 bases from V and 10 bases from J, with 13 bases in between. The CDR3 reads CASRGGGFEQFF. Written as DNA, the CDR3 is TGTGCCAGCAGGGGTGGGGGGTTCGAGCAGTTCTTC.

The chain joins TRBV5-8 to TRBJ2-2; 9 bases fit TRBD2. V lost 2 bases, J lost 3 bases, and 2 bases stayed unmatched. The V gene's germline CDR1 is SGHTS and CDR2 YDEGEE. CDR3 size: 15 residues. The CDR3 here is CASSFSGGYTGELFF. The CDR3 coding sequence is TGTGCCAGCAGCTTTAGCGGGGGATACACCGGGGAGCTGTTTTTT.

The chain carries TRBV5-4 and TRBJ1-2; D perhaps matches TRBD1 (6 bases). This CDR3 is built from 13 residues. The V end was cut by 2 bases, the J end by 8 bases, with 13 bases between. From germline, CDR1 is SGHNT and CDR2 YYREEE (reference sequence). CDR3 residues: CASSFDEGDGYTF. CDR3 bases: TGTGCCAGCAGCTTTGATGAGGGGGACGGCTACACCTTC.

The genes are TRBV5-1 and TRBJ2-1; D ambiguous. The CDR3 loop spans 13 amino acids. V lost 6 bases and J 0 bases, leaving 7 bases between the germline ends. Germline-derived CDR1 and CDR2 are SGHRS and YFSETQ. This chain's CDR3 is CASTPSSYNEQFF. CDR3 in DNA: TGCGCCAGCACCCCGAGCTCCTACAATGAGCAGTTCTTC. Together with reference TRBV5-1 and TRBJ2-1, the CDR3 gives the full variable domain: KAGVTQTPRYLIKTRGQQVTLSCSPISGHRSVSWYQQTPGQGLQFLFEYFSETQRNKGNFPGRFSGRQFSNSRSEMNVSTLELGDSALYLCASTPSSYNEQFFGPGTRLTVL.

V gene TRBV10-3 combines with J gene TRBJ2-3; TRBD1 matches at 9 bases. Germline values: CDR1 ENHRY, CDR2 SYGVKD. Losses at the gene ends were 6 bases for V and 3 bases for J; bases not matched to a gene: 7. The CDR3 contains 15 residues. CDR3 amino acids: CAIRPGQGVTDTQYF. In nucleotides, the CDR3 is TGTGCCATCAGACCGGGACAGGGTGTGACAGATACGCAGTATTTT.

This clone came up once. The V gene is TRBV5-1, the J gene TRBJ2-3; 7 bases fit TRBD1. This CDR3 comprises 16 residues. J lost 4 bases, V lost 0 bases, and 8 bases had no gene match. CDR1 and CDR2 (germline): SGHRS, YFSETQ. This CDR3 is CASSLAGQGVPDTQYF. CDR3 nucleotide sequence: TGCGCCAGCAGCTTGGCCGGGCAGGGGGTCCCAGATACGCAGTATTTT.

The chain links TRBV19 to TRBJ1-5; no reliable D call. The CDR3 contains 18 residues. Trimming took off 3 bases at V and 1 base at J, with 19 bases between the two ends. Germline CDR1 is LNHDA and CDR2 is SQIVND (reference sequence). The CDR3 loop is CASSILGYPGVSNQPQHF. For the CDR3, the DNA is TGTGCCAGTAGTATTTTGGGATACCCGGGAGTAAGCAATCAGCCCCAGCATTTT.

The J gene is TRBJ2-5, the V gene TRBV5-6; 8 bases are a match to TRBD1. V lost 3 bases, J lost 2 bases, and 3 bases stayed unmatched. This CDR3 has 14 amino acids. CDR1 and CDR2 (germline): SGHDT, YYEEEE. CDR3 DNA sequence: TGTGCCAGCAGCTCTACAGGGGGACAAGAGACCCAGTACTTC. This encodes CASSSTGGQETQYF.

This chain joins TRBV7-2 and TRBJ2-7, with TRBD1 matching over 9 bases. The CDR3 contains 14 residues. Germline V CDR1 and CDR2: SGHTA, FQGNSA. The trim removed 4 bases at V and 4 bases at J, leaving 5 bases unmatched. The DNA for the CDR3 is TGTGCCAGCAGCTGGGGACAGGGATTATACGAGCAGTACTTC. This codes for CASSWGQGLYEQYF.

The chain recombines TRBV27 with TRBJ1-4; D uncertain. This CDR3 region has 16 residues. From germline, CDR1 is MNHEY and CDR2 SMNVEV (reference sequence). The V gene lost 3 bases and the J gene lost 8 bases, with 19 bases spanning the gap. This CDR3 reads CASSFRRAPGREKLFF. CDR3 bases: TGTGCCAGCAGTTTCCGGAGAGCTCCCGGGAGGGAAAAACTGTTTTTT.

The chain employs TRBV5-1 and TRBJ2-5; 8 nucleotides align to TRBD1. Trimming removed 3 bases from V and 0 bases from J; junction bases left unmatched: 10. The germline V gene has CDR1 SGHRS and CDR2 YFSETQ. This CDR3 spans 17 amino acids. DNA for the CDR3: TGCGCCAGCAGCTCCGGGACAGGCCTAACTGACCAAGAGACCCAGTACTTC. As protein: CASSSGTGLTDQETQYF.

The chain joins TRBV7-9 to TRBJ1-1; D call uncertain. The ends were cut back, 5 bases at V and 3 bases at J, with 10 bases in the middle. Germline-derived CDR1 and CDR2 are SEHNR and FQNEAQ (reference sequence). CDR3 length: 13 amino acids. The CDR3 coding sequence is TGTGCCAGCAGCCCTCAGGCGGACACTGAAGCTTTCTTT. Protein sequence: CASSPQADTEAFF.

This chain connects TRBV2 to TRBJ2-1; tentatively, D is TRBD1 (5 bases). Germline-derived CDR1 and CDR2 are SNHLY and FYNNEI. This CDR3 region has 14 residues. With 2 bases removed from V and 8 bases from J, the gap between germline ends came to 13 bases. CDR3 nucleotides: TGTGCCAGCAGTGAACTGGGGCGTCCCCATGAGCAGTTCTTC. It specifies CASSELGRPHEQFF.

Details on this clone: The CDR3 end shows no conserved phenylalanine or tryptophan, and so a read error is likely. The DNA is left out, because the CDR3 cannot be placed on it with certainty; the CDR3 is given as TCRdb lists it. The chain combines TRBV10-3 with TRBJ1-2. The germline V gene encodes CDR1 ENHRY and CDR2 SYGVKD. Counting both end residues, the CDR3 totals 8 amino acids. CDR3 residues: CRRGQGGP.

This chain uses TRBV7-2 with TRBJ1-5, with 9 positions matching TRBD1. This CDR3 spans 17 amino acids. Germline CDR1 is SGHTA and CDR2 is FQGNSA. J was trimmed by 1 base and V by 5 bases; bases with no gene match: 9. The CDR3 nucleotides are TGTGCCAGCAGCGCGGGACAGGGATTCGGGAGCAATCAGCCCCAGCATTTT. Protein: CASSAGQGFGSNQPQHF.

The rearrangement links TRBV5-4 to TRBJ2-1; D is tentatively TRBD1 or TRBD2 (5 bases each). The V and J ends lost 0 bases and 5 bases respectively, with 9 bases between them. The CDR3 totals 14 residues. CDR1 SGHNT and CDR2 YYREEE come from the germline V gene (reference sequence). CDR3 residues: CASSLGVGDNEQFF. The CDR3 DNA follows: TGTGCCAGCAGCTTGGGAGTGGGGGACAATGAGCAGTTCTTC. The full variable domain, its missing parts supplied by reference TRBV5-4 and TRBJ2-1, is ETGVTQSPTHLIKTRGQQVTLRCSSQSGHNTVSWYQQALGQGPQFIFQYYREEENGRGNFPPRFSGLQFPNYSSELNVNALELDDSALYLCASSLGVGDNEQFFGPGTRLTVL.

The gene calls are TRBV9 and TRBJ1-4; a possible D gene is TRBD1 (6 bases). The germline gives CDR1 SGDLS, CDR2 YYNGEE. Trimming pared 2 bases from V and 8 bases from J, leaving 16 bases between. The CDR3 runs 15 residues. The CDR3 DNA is TGTGCCAGCAGCGTCGGGACAATCCAAGCGGAAAAACTGTTTTTT. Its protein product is CASSVGTIQAEKLFF.

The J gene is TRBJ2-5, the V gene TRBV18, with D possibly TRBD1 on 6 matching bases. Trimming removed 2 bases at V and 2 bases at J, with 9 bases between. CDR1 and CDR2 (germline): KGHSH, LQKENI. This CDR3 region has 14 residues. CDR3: CASSPGTQQETQYF. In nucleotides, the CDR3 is TGTGCCAGCTCACCAGGGACACAACAAGAGACCCAGTACTTC.

CDR3 DNA: TGCGCCAGCAGCTCCCTACAGGGAGGCACTGAAGCTTTCTTT. It translates to CASSSLQGGTEAFF. V usage is TRBV5-1 and J usage is TRBJ1-1; D perhaps matches TRBD1 (6 bases). CDR3 length: 14 residues. Trimming pared 3 bases from V and 4 bases from J, leaving 13 bases between. The germline V gene has CDR1 SGHRS and CDR2 YFSETQ. Together with reference TRBV5-1 and TRBJ1-1, the CDR3 gives the full variable domain: KAGVTQTPRYLIKTRGQQVTLSCSPISGHRSVSWYQQTPGQGLQFLFEYFSETQRNKGNFPGRFSGRQFSNSRSEMNVSTLELGDSALYLCASSSLQGGTEAFFGQGTRLTVV.

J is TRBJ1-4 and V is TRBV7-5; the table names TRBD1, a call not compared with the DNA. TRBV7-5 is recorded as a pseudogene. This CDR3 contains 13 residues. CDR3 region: CVSLLNRAEKLFF. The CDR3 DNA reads TGTGTCAGCCTCCTGAACAGGGCGGAAAAACTGTTTTTT.

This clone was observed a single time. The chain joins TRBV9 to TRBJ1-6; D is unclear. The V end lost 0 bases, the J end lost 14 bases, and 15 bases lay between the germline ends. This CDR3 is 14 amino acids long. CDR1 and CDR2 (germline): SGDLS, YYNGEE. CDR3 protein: CASSVDSLREALHF. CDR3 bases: TGTGCCAGCAGCGTAGACTCGCTTCGCGAGGCCCTCCACTTT.